These 21 T cell receptor beta chains share one sample of origin, sequenced in a study of regulatory T cells in long-lasting Graves disease. The TCR beta library used iRepertoire HTBI primers with Arm-PCR amplification of CDR3. From the multiplex PCR reads, TCRdb called clonotypes with MiXCR, one entry per CDR3 protein. The sample holds a few hundred thousand distinct CDR3 sequences, around 24% seen once. As for time point: persistent/refractory GD, antithyroid drugs over 5 years with positive TRAb. TCR sequences were obtained from RNA taken from PBMCs. The sequenced sample was peripheral blood mononuclear cells (PBMCs), obtained when the disease was refractory, from a patient treated with antithyroid drugs. The receptors were gathered from a female donor with Graves disease.

The V and J genes are TRBV28 and TRBJ1-1; D is undetermined. CDR1 and CDR2 from the germline V gene are MDHEN and SYDVKM. V was pared by 5 bases and J by 4 bases, with 11 bases between. The CDR3 runs to 13 residues. The CDR3 DNA is TGTGCCAGCAGTCAAGGCAGGACCACTGAAGCTTTCTTT. It codes for CASSQGRTTEAFF.

Note on this clonotype: One end of the junction is discordant with germline, which a read error may explain. V and J are TRBV6-1 and TRBJ1-1; a possible D gene is TRBD1 (6 bases). CDR3 size: 16 residues. The germline CDR1 and CDR2 sequences are MNHNS and SASEGT. The CDR3 sequence: CASSHFSGDMNTEALF. Here the CDR3 DNA reads TGTGCCAGCAGCCATTTTTCTGGGGACATGAACACTGAAGCTCTCTTT.

This clonotype was picked up one time. The chain recombines TRBV27 with TRBJ1-3; D not certain. The CDR3 is 16 amino acids. Trimming cost V 8 bases and J 0 bases, with 17 bases left between them. Germline-derived CDR1 and CDR2 are MNHEY and SMNVEV (reference sequence). CDR3: CASARRQPSSGNTIYF. DNA for the CDR3: TGTGCCAGCGCTCGGAGGCAGCCGAGCTCTGGAAACACCATATATTTT.

This clonotype has more than one count but fewer than ten. V gene TRBV5-1 combines with J gene TRBJ1-2; TRBD1 might be the D (6 bases). The germline CDR1 and CDR2 sequences are SGHRS and YFSETQ. The CDR3 totals 15 residues. The germline V and J ends were trimmed by 4 bases and 2 bases, with 15 bases remaining between them. The CDR3 DNA reads as TGCGCCAGCAGCGAGACCCCGGGACAAAACTATGGCTACACCTTC. It translates to CASSETPGQNYGYTF.

In its sample, this clonotype was seen many times. The chain couples TRBV28 to TRBJ2-5, with D possibly being TRBD2 (6 bases). The CDR3 length is 12 residues. V was trimmed by 10 bases and J by 2 bases, leaving 11 bases between them. Per the germline V gene, CDR1 is MDHEN and CDR2 is SYDVKM. The CDR3 DNA is TGTGCCACCAATCGGGGGCAAGAGACCCAGTACTTC. It translates to CATNRGQETQYF.

This clonotype has just a few counts. CDR3 nucleotide sequence: TGTGCCAGCAGCTTAGGACTAGCGGGAGGGTCGGATACGCAGTATTTT. It is translated as CASSLGLAGGSDTQYF. The V call is TRBV7-2, the J call TRBJ2-3, with 14 bases matching TRBD2. Germline V CDR1 and CDR2: SGHTA, FQGNSA. This CDR3 region has 16 residues. After removal of 1 base from V and 6 bases from J, the junction contained 3 bases not matched to a gene.

This clonotype came up a few times. This chain joins TRBV12-3 or TRBV12-4 and TRBJ1-6, with 11 bases identical to TRBD1. This CDR3 comprises 18 residues. V lost 5 bases, J lost 11 bases, and 17 bases stayed unmatched. The CDR3 protein is CASSQGPEGTGGFPPLHF. The CDR3 DNA follows: TGTGCCAGCAGTCAGGGGCCGGAGGGGACAGGGGGTTTTCCACCCCTCCACTTT.

This rearrangement joins TRBV29-1 to TRBJ1-1; no clear D. The CDR3 totals 10 residues. V lost 4 bases to trimming and J lost 7 bases, with 7 bases between them. Germline V lookup: CDR1 SQVTM, CDR2 ANQGSEA. DNA for the CDR3: TGCAGCGTTGGGCAGCATGAAGCTTTCTTT. Its protein is CSVGQHEAFF.

Of note for this clonotype: This may be a read error, as it is one base from a much larger clone. CDR3 in DNA: TGTGCCAGCAGCCAGGGACAGGGGCTCTATGGCTACACCTTC. Encoded protein: CASSQGQGLYGYTF. This sequence joins TRBV7-2 and TRBJ1-2; 10 bases map to TRBD1. Germline V gene sequence: CDR1 SGHTA, CDR2 FQGNSA. The ends lost 5 bases at V and 4 bases at J; junction bases unmatched: 4. This CDR3 has 14 amino acids.

CDR3 sequence: CSAREWKDEQYF. Written as DNA, the CDR3 is TGCAGTGCTAGAGAATGGAAGGACGAGCAGTACTTC. This chain uses TRBV20-1 with TRBJ2-7; D gene ambiguous. The CDR3 has 12 residues. V lost 0 bases, J lost 5 bases, and 8 bases lay in between. Germline V lookup: CDR1 DFQATT, CDR2 SNEGSKA (reference sequence).

The chain employs TRBV7-2 and TRBJ2-2, with 11 bases matching TRBD2. The CDR3 is 16 residues long. The junction had 8 bases not matched to a gene; V was cut back by 5 bases and J by 6 bases. Germline V gives CDR1 SGHTA, CDR2 FQGNSA. The CDR3 coding sequence is TGTGCCAGCAGCCAGACTAGCGGGACGTATGCCGGGGAGCTGTTTTTT. Protein: CASSQTSGTYAGELFF.

This clonotype has ten or more counts. This rearrangement joins TRBV25-1 to TRBJ1-2, with D maybe TRBD1 (5 bases). Per the germline V gene, CDR1 is MGHDK and CDR2 is SYGVNS. V lost 9 bases, J lost 4 bases, and 21 bases lay in between. CDR3 size: 15 residues. DNA for the CDR3: TGTGCCAGTACACCAGCGGGTGGGGGAAGCTATGGCTACACCTTC. Protein product: CASTPAGGGSYGYTF.

V gene TRBV30 combines with J gene TRBJ2-7; the D gene is possibly TRBD2 (5 bases). V gave up 0 bases and J gave up 2 bases, with 11 bases separating them. The germline CDR1 and CDR2 sequences are GTSNPN and SVGIG (reference sequence). The CDR3 has 14 amino acids. The CDR3 loop reads CAWSVHEGPYEQYF. The CDR3 DNA reads as TGTGCCTGGAGTGTACATGAGGGTCCCTACGAGCAGTACTTC. Full variable domain (missing parts from reference TRBV30 and TRBJ2-7): SQTIHQWPATLVQPVGSPLSLECTVEGTSNPNLYWYRQAAGRGLQLLFYSVGIGQISSEVPQNLSASRPQDRQFILSSKKLLLSDSGFYLCAWSVHEGPYEQYFGPGTRLTVT.

The J gene is TRBJ2-2, the V gene TRBV12-3 or TRBV12-4; D is perhaps TRBD2 (5 bases). V was shortened by 3 bases and J by 4 bases, with 18 bases between the two germline ends. This CDR3 spans 17 amino acids. DNA for the CDR3: TGTGCCAGCAGTTTTTCTCTAACCGGGGAGATCACCGGGGAGCTGTTTTTT. It specifies CASSFSLTGEITGELFF.

This clonotype appeared a few times. The chain joins TRBV14 to TRBJ2-7, with 8 nucleotides matching TRBD1. V shed 0 bases and J 0 bases; nucleotides not matched to a gene: 7. The germline V gene has CDR1 SGHDN and CDR2 FVKESK. The CDR3 spans 17 residues. The chain's CDR3 is CASSQDGWDRSSYEQYF. CDR3 in DNA: TGTGCCAGCAGCCAAGATGGGTGGGACAGGAGCTCCTACGAGCAGTACTTC.

At least ten counts were recorded for this clonotype. This sequence joins TRBV6-2 or TRBV6-3 and TRBJ1-2; D is perhaps TRBD1 (5 bases). V lost 0 bases and J 4 bases, leaving 24 bases between the germline ends. The CDR3 is 19 amino acids. From germline, CDR1 is MNHEY and CDR2 SVGEGT. The CDR3 nucleotides read TGTGCCAGCAGTTACTCGCCCGGGACGGGGGGGATGAAAGGCTATGGCTACACCTTC. Protein sequence: CASSYSPGTGGMKGYGYTF.

The CDR3 sequence: CASSTQGEWQPQHF. CDR3 DNA sequence: TGTGCCAGTAGTACACAGGGGGAGTGGCAGCCCCAGCATTTT. V gene TRBV19 combines with J gene TRBJ1-5; 8 nucleotides line up with TRBD1. CDR1 is LNHDA and CDR2 is SQIVND in the germline V gene (reference sequence). The CDR3 extends over 14 amino acids. The V segment lost 4 bases and the J segment 7 bases; nucleotides outside the gene matches: 6.

The chain employs TRBV5-5 and TRBJ1-5; D ambiguous. Germline V lookup: CDR1 SGHKS, CDR2 YYEKEE (reference sequence). The CDR3 totals 16 residues. V shed 0 bases and J shed 0 bases, with 10 bases lying between them. The CDR3 DNA reads as TGTGCCAGCAGCTTGGGCGTTCCGAATAGCAATCAGCCCCAGCATTTT. Its translation is CASSLGVPNSNQPQHF.

This chain connects TRBV6-5 to TRBJ2-1; 7 positions agree with TRBD1. Germline V lookup: CDR1 MNHEY, CDR2 SVGAGI. The V segment lost 0 bases and the J segment 10 bases; nucleotides outside the gene matches: 3. The CDR3 covers 13 residues. The CDR3 loop is CASSYSRGGEQFF. The DNA of the CDR3 is TGTGCCAGCAGTTACTCGAGAGGGGGCGAGCAGTTCTTC.

This clonotype was seen many times. This chain uses TRBV6-5 with TRBJ1-5; D remains ambiguous. Trimming left V 4 bases short and J 5 bases short, with 9 bases between. The CDR3 is 13 amino acids. From germline, CDR1 is MNHEY and CDR2 SVGAGI. The CDR3, as DNA: TGTGCCAGCAGTTCCCGCCGGGATCAGCCCCAGCATTTT. This sequence encodes CASSSRRDQPQHF.

This clonotype was seen a handful of times. The CDR3 region has the DNA TGTGCCAGCAGTTCCCCAAACGTTAACACCATATATTTT. This codes for CASSSPNVNTIYF. The chain links TRBV28 to TRBJ1-3; no definite D call. V shed 4 bases and J shed 7 bases, with 11 bases lying between them. The germline CDR1 and CDR2 sequences are MDHEN and SYDVKM. The CDR3 sequence is 13 residues long.